This T cell receptor (beta chain) was captured in a study of T-cell reconstitution after alpha-beta-depleted transplantation in children. General study findings and limits: One year after transplant, T-cell counts and diversity came mostly from newly produced T cells.

Germline-derived CDR1 and CDR2 are MNHNS and SASEGT. CDR3 length: 15 amino acids. Trimming at V came to 0 bases and at J to 5 bases, leaving 6 bases not matched to a gene. Unique molecular identifiers were incorporated when the TCRbeta library was constructed. TCRdb re-derived calls from the PCR reads in MiXCR, one entry per CDR3 protein. The top ten clones hold 35% to 40% of a sample with about 47,000 distinct CDR3 sequences, 52% of them seen once. This clonotype was recorded a few times. Its target is unknown. Sequencing used peripheral blood, obtained before TCRalphabeta/CD19-depleted stem cell transplant. V usage is TRBV6-1 and J usage is TRBJ2-7; 8 bases are a match to TRBD1. This receptor was identified in a boy younger than two with SCID, due to receive a stem cell transplant. For the CDR3, the DNA is TGTGCCAGCAGTGAAGCCCCGGACAGGGTGGACGAGCAGTACTTC. Its protein product is CASSEAPDRVDEQYF.